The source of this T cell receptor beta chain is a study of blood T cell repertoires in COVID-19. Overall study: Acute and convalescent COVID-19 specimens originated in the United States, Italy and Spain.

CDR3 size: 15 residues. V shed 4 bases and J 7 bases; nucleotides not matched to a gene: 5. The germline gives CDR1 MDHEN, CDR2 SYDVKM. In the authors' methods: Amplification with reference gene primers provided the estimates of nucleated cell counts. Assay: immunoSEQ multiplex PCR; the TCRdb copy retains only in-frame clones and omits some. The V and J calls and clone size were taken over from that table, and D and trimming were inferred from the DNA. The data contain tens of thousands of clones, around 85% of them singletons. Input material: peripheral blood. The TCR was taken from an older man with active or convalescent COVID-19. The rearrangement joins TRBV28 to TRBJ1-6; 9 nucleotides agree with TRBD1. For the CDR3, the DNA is TGTGCCAGCAGTTGGGACAGGGCTGTGAATTCACCCCTCCACTTT. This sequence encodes CASSWDRAVNSPLHF.